Presented here are 7 T cell receptor beta chains from one specimen sequenced in a study of T cell repertoires in cytomegalovirus infection. No antigen has been identified for these receptors. Using its own MiXCR run on the reads, TCRdb lists one record per CDR3 protein. The sample holds around 710,000 distinct CDR3 sequences, roughly 28% seen once. The sequenced sample was cultured CD8+ T cells from PBMCs, obtained from culture after CMV antigen stimulation. The source is a human donor in good health (CMV status not recorded). Some clones in this sample may be carry-over from other donors' samples.

This clonotype has just a few counts. J is TRBJ1-6 and V is TRBV12-5; 8 nucleotides line up with TRBD1. CDR3 length: 15 amino acids. The V gene end was trimmed by 5 bases and the J gene end by 4 bases; junction bases not matched to a gene: 4. The germline V gene has CDR1 LGHNT and CDR2 FRNRAP. The CDR3 protein is CASGQGAEYNSPLHF. In DNA form, the CDR3 reads TGTGCTAGTGGTCAGGGGGCGGAGTATAATTCACCCCTCCACTTT.

This clonotype was seen repeatedly, ten times or more. The chain links TRBV5-6 to TRBJ2-5; perhaps TRBD2 as D (5 bases). Trimming cost V 2 bases and J 4 bases, with 6 bases left between them. Germline CDR1 is SGHDT and CDR2 is YYEEEE. This CDR3 is built from 12 residues. CDR3 coding DNA: TGTGCCAGCAGCTTAGAGGGAGAGACCCAGTACTTC. This encodes CASSLEGETQYF. The entire variable domain, with the rest obtained from reference TRBV5-6 and TRBJ2-5, is as follows: DAGVTQSPTHLIKTRGQQVTLRCSPKSGHDTVSWYQQALGQGPQFIFQYYEEEERQRGNFPDRFSGHQFPNYSSELNVNALLLGDSALYLCASSLEGETQYFGPGTRLLVL.

This clonotype was recorded a few times. This rearrangement joins TRBV18 to TRBJ2-5, with 10 bases lining up with TRBD1. CDR3 length equals 16 residues. Germline lookup yields CDR1 KGHSH and CDR2 LQKENI. The V gene end was trimmed by 0 bases and the J gene end by 3 bases; junction bases not matched to a gene: 4. CDR3 sequence reads: CASSPPGQGLEETQYF. The CDR3 DNA reads TGTGCCAGCTCACCACCGGGACAGGGGCTCGAAGAGACCCAGTACTTC.

The chain uses TRBV9 and TRBJ1-1; D remains ambiguous. V was shortened by 6 bases and J by 1 base, with 7 bases between the two germline ends. CDR3 length: 12 residues. Germline V lookup: CDR1 SGDLS, CDR2 YYNGEE. The CDR3 region has the DNA TGTGCCAGCAAGAGACAGAACACTGAAGCTTTCTTT. It codes for CASKRQNTEAFF.

By sample share, this clonotype is medium-sized. This chain's CDR3 is CASSYPRENSYEQYF. In DNA form, the CDR3 reads TGTGCCAGCAGTTACCCCAGGGAGAACTCCTACGAGCAGTACTTC. The chain recombines TRBV6-5 with TRBJ2-7; D may match TRBD1 or TRBD2 (5 bases each). The CDR3 is 15 amino acids. Germline values: CDR1 MNHEY, CDR2 SVGAGI. Trimming removed 2 bases at V and 0 bases at J, with 11 bases between.

Note on this clonotype: Germline is not matched at one junction end, which may reflect a read error. The J gene is TRBJ2-7, the V gene TRBV7-7, with D unclear. This CDR3 spans 13 amino acids. CDR1 is SSHAT, CDR2 FNYEAQ, per germline (reference sequence). The CDR3 loop is CASSLGALYEQYF. The CDR3 DNA follows: TGTGCTAGCAGCTTAGGCGCCCTTTACGAGCAGTACTTC.

This clonotype was detected only a few times. The chain is built from TRBV7-9 and TRBJ2-6; D is uncertain. With 5 bases removed from V and 0 bases from J, the gap between germline ends came to 26 bases. Germline CDR1 and CDR2: SEHNR and FQNEAQ (reference sequence). The CDR3 totals 21 residues. For the CDR3, the DNA is TGTGCCAGCAGCCACCCTCAGGATTACCGTCCCCCCGACTCTGGGGCCAACGTCCTGACTTTC. Protein sequence: CASSHPQDYRPPDSGANVLTF.